The 12 T cell receptor beta chains below were found in one sample sequenced in a study of somatic mutations in cytotoxic T cells in rheumatoid arthritis. Libraries were prepared by immunoSEQ multiplex PCR; TCRdb keeps only in-frame clonotypes and omits some of them. The table lists about 14,000 clones, 65% to 85% of them singletons, with about 7.4% in the top ten. Sequenced material: CD8+ T cells sorted from blood. The receptors here all came from an adult with rheumatoid arthritis.

In its sample, this clone was seen a few times. The J gene is TRBJ2-7, the V gene TRBV7-9; TRBD1 agrees at 9 bases. V lost 1 base and J lost 5; bases outside the gene matches: 6. The CDR3 totals 15 residues. CDR1 is SEHNR, CDR2 FQNEAQ, per germline (reference sequence). The CDR3 region is CASSLGGQGSDEQYF. In nucleotides, the CDR3 is TGTGCCAGCAGCTTAGGTGGACAGGGGAGCGACGAGCAGTACTTC.

V is TRBV6-5 and J is TRBJ1-1; tentative D call: TRBD1 (5 bases). The CDR3 extends over 14 amino acids. With 3 bases removed from V and 0 bases from J, the gap between germline ends came to 8 bases. Per the germline V gene, CDR1 is MNHEY and CDR2 is SVGAGI. CDR3 loop: CASSYGGLNTEAFF. The DNA of the CDR3 is TGTGCCAGCAGTTATGGGGGACTGAACACTGAAGCTTTCTTT.

The V gene is TRBV15, the J gene TRBJ1-3; D not resolved. This CDR3 spans 19 amino acids. V gave up 2 bases and J gave up 2 bases, with 22 bases separating them. Germline V gives CDR1 LNHNV, CDR2 YYDKDF (reference sequence). The CDR3 here is CATSRTAKFGQTPGNTIYF. In DNA form, the CDR3 reads TGTGCCACCAGCAGAACGGCGAAGTTCGGGCAAACTCCTGGAAACACCATATATTTT.

The chain uses TRBV7-6 and TRBJ2-1, with 8 bases fitting TRBD2. Germline V lookup: CDR1 SGHVS, CDR2 FNYEAQ. The CDR3 covers 14 residues. V lost 4 bases and J lost 7; bases outside the gene matches: 6. The CDR3 reads CASSYYSGGNEQFF. CDR3 bases: TGTGCCAGCAGCTACTACTCGGGGGGGAATGAGCAGTTCTTC.

The chain couples TRBV2 to TRBJ1-2; D is unclear. Trimming left V 7 bases short and J 7 bases short, with 16 bases between. The CDR3 sequence is 13 residues long. The germline V gene encodes CDR1 SNHLY and CDR2 FYNNEI. The DNA of the CDR3 is TGTGCCAGCATATCTGGGAGAGGTGGTGGCTACACCTTC. It translates to CASISGRGGGYTF.

J is TRBJ2-5 and V is TRBV7-9, with TRBD1 identical over 11 bases. The CDR3 sequence is 18 residues long. CDR1 is SEHNR, CDR2 FQNEAQ, per germline (reference sequence). With 6 bases clipped from V and 4 bases from J, the junction kept 16 bases outside the gene matches. The CDR3 DNA reads TGTGCCAGCAGTCGTATTTACTCCGGGACAGGGGGTGGAGAGACCCAGTACTTC. The encoded protein is CASSRIYSGTGGGETQYF. Full variable domain (outside the CDR3, taken from reference TRBV7-9 and TRBJ2-5): DTGVSQNPRHKITKRGQNVTFRCDPISEHNRLYWYRQTLGQGPEFLTYFQNEAQLEKSRLLSDRFSAERPKGSFSTLEIQRTEQGDSAMYLCASSRIYSGTGGGETQYFGPGTRLLVL.

The V and J genes are TRBV7-9 and TRBJ1-2; maybe TRBD1 (5 bases). The CDR3 loop spans 11 amino acids. With 2 bases removed from V and 10 bases from J, the gap between germline ends came to 8 bases. Germline CDR1 SEHNR, CDR2 FQNEAQ (reference sequence). CDR3 DNA: TGTGCCAGCAGCTTACCGGGGGTCTACACCTTC. This codes for CASSLPGVYTF.

The chain is built from TRBV28 and TRBJ1-2; TRBD1 matches at 8 bases. Germline V gives CDR1 MDHEN, CDR2 SYDVKM. The CDR3 runs 17 residues. Trimming cost V 6 bases and J 1 base; bases outside gene matches: 13. In nucleotides, the CDR3 is TGTGCCAGCAGGAGGACAGGGTACCTTTTATTTAACTATGGCTACACCTTC. Amino acid sequence: CASRRTGYLLFNYGYTF.

V gene TRBV7-9 combines with J gene TRBJ1-1, with no clear D. Germline assignment: CDR1 SEHNR and CDR2 FQNEAQ (reference sequence). The CDR3 has 13 residues. Trimming took off 5 bases at V and 3 bases at J, with 10 bases between the two ends. This CDR3 reads CASSPPYDTEAFF. The CDR3 region has the DNA TGTGCCAGCAGCCCCCCGTATGACACTGAAGCTTTCTTT.

This clone was recorded once. This chain joins TRBV19 and TRBJ1-1; 7 positions agree with TRBD1. V lost 5 bases and J lost 4; bases outside the gene matches: 1. This CDR3 has 12 amino acids. Germline V gene sequence: CDR1 LNHDA, CDR2 SQIVND (reference sequence). For the CDR3, the DNA is TGTGCCAGTAGTTACAGGGGCACTGAAGCTTTCTTT. Amino acid sequence: CASSYRGTEAFF.

This rearrangement joins TRBV4-2 to TRBJ2-7, with 10 bases that match TRBD2. Germline V lookup: CDR1 LGHNA, CDR2 YNFKEQ. The CDR3 contains 14 residues. The V and J ends lost 4 bases and 1 base, in that order; junction bases with no gene match: 1. The CDR3: CASSPAGGSYEQYF. In DNA form, the CDR3 reads TGTGCCAGCAGCCCAGCGGGAGGGTCCTACGAGCAGTACTTC.

The V gene is TRBV5-8, the J gene TRBJ2-2; D is uncertain. In germline, CDR1 is SGHTS, CDR2 YDEGEE. V lost 3 bases, J lost 3 bases, and 3 bases lay in between. CDR3 length: 12 amino acids. The DNA of the CDR3 is TGTGCCAGCAGCTCGCACACCGGGGAGCTGTTTTTT. Protein sequence: CASSSHTGELFF.